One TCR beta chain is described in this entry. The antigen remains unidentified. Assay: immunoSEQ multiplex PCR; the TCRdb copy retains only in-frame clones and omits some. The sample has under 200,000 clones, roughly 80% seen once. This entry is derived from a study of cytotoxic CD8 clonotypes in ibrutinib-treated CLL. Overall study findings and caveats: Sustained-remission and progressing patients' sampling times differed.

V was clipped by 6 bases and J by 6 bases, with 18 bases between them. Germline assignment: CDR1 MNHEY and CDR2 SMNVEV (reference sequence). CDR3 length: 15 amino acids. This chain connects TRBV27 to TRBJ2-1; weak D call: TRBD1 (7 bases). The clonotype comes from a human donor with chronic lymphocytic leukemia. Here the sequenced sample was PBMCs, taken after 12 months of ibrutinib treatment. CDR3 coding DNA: TGTGCCAGCAGCCTAGGACAGGTCGGGGGCAATGAGCAGTTCTTC. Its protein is CASSLGQVGGNEQFF.